One T cell receptor beta chain is described in this entry. Its target is unknown. The J segment lost 7 bases and the V segment lost 10 bases, leaving 9 bases of the junction unmatched. Germline CDR1 is MNHNS and CDR2 is SASEGT. This CDR3 region has 14 residues. Specified time point: late sampling 161 to 241 days after vaccination in a few convalescent patients. Treatment defined: roughly 10-day PBMC culture with coronavirus spike peptide pools or control peptides (ViraFEST assay). Some 2.2 million PBMCs were grown per well alongside roughly 9 IU/ml IL-2 and 9.5 to 10 ug/ml peptide pools. Sequenced with the Oncomine TCR Beta short-read assay was DNA taken from cultured CD4+ T cells. From the PCR reads, TCRdb called clonotypes with MiXCR, one entry per CDR3 protein. The data contain about 18,000 distinct CDR3 sequences, under 55% of them seen just once; the ten biggest clones take up 13%. These data belong to a study of vaccination and CD4 T cells after COVID-19.

The chain joins TRBV6-1 to TRBJ2-1, with 11 positions matching TRBD2. The sample in question was CD4+ T cells from blood, cultured in vitro, obtained about 7 months after SARS-CoV-2 vaccination. This TCR derives from a human donor who had recovered from COVID-19. CDR3 DNA: TGTGCCACCTTAGCGGGGGGGCCGAGGAATGAGCAGTTCTTC. The encoded protein is CATLAGGPRNEQFF.